The clone carrying this TCR beta chain occurred a few times. The antigen is undetermined. CDR1 SQVTM and CDR2 ANQGSEA come from the germline V gene. This CDR3 contains 13 residues. Trimming took 4 bases from V and 5 from J; bases not matched to a gene: 4. This sample is part of a study of graft-versus-host responses after intestinal transplantation. Points from the study as a whole: Within the allografts of patients who had graft-donor T cell macrochimerism, graft-versus-host to host-versus-graft clonal ratios were high. Some GvH clones were seen earlier in gut or blood, suggesting intestinal origin.

This table comes from immunoSEQ multiplex PCR, and its TCRdb copy is limited to in-frame clones, with some not included. The sample comprises approximately 89,000 clones, approximately 92% of which are singletons, and around 1.1% rests with the top ten. V and J are TRBV29-1 and TRBJ1-1; 10 bases map to TRBD1. This specimen was unstimulated CD8+ T cells sorted from spleen or lymph node cells, taken before transplant. This receptor was taken from a human donor who was the organ donor for an intestinal transplant. This CDR3 reads CSVADRGSTEAFF. The CDR3 nucleotides read TGCAGCGTTGCGGACAGGGGGTCGACTGAAGCTTTCTTT.